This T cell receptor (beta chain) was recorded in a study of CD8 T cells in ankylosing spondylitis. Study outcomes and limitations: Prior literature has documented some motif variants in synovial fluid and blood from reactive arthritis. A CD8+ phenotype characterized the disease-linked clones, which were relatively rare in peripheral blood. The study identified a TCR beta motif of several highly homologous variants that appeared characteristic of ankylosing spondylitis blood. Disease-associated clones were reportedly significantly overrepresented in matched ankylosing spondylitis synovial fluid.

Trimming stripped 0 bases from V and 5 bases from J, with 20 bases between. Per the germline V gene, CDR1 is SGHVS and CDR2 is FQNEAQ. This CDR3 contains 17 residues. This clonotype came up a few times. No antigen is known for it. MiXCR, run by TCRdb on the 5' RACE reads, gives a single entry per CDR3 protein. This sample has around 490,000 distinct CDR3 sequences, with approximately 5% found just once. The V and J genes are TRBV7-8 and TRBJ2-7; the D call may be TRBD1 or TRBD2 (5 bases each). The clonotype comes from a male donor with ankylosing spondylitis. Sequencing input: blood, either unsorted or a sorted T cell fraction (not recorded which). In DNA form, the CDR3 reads TGTGCCAGCAGCTTAGCGATAGGGGACCGTAGGAGTAACGAGCAGTACTTC. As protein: CASSLAIGDRRSNEQYF.